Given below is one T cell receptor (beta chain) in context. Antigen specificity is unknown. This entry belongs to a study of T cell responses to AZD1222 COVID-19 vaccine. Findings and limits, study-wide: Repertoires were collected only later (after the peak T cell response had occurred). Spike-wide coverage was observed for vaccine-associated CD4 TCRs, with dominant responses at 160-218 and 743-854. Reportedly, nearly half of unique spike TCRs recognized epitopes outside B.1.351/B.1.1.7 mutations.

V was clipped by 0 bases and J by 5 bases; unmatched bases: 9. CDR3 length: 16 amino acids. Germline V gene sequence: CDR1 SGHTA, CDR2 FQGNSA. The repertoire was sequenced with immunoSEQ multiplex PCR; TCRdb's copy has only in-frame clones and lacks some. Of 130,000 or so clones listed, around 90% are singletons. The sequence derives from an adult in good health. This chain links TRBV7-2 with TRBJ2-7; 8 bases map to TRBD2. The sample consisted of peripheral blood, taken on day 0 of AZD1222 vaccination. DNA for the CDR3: TGTGCCAGCAGCTTAGCATACGGGGGGGGTGAGGACGAGCAGTACTTC. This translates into CASSLAYGGGEDEQYF.